One T cell receptor beta chain is described in this entry. Donors were grouped by their self-reported clinical history. Contact with a PCR-confirmed or clinician-diagnosed COVID-19 case occurred within 2 weeks of entry. The CDR3 runs 16 residues. J was trimmed by 5 bases and V by 3 bases; bases with no gene match: 9. Germline values: CDR1 SGHRS, CDR2 YFSETQ. Under the authors' procedure: Amplification from reference gene primers served as the basis for estimated nucleated cell counts. The data were produced by immunoSEQ multiplex PCR, yet TCRdb's version contains in-frame clones alone and is incomplete. Clone size and V and J calls were adopted from that table, with D and trimming inferred from the DNA. The sample includes approximately 140,000 clones, 84% of them seen just once. The sample belongs to a study of blood T cell repertoires in COVID-19. Study-level information: Sample material is recorded as cDNA or gDNA derived from T cells, B-cell-depleted T cells, or PBMCs.

The J gene is TRBJ2-2, the V gene TRBV5-1, with TRBD2 matching over 8 bases. Sequenced sample: PBMCs or T cells enriched from blood (not recorded which). The receptor's source is a woman in her forties or fifties who had been exposed to COVID-19. CDR3 in DNA: TGCGCCAGCAGCTATCCACTAGCGGCCGGTACCGGGGAGCTGTTTTTT. This encodes CASSYPLAAGTGELFF.